The present entry profiles one T cell receptor beta chain with its context. Via MiXCR, TCRdb re-called the RT-PCR reads, giving one row per CDR3 protein. Found here are about 700,000 distinct CDR3 sequences, 14% of them singletons; the top ten hold 3% to 4.5%. The CDR3 runs 13 residues. Germline CDR1 and CDR2: SGHRS and YFSETQ. V shed 2 bases and J shed 8 bases, with 11 bases lying between them. The receptor was isolated from a female donor in good health, serving as a healthy control. The sample was memory CD4+ T cells from blood. V gene TRBV5-1 combines with J gene TRBJ2-1; no definite D call. The CDR3 is CASSFRVPDEQFF. DNA for the CDR3: TGCGCCAGCAGCTTCCGGGTCCCCGATGAGCAGTTCTTC.